This T cell receptor (beta chain) was profiled in a study of T cells in Graves' hyperthyroidism and ophthalmopathy. Study-level background: The blood sample was taken at first diagnosis, before treatment began.

The investigators amplified TCR beta CDR3 regions from RNA transcripts. First-round RT-PCR targeting the TCR CDR3 was performed with the HTBI primer set. One entry per CDR3 protein, called by TCRdb with MiXCR from the multiplex PCR reads. The sample lists a few hundred thousand distinct CDR3 sequences; around 20% were seen once. Clinical Activity Scores of at least 3, NOSPECS grades of at least 4 and durations under 3 months characterized ophthalmopathy patients. Uncontrolled infection, other autoimmune disease, pregnancy or lactation excluded patients. This clonotype was counted only a few times. V dropped 4 bases and J dropped 0; count of bases not matched to a gene: 9. CDR3 length: 18 amino acids. Germline lookup yields CDR1 ENHRY and CDR2 SYGVKD.

The chain is built from TRBV10-3 and TRBJ2-2; 9 bases match TRBD2. This receptor was obtained from a young man with Graves' ophthalmopathy. Input material: blood. CDR3 nucleotides: TGTGCCATCAGTGGCAGCTTAGCGGGGGCTACGAACACCGGGGAGCTGTTTTTT. Its translation is CAISGSLAGATNTGELFF.